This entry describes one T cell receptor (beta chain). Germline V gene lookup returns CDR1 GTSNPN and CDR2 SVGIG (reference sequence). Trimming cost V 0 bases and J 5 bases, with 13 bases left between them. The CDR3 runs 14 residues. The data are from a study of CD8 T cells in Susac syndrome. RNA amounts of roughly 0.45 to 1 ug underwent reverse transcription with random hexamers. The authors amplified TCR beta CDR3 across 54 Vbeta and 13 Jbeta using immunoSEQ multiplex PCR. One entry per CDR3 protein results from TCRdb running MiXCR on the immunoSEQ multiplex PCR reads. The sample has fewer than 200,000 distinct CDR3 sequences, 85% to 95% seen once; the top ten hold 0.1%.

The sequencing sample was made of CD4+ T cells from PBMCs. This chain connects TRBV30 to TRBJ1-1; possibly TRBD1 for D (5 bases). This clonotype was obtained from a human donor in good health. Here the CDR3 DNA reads TGTGCCTGGAGTGTACTCGACGGGGGAACTGAAGCTTTCTTT. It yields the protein CAWSVLDGGTEAFF. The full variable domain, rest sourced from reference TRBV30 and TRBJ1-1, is SQTIHQWPATLVQPVGSPLSLECTVEGTSNPNLYWYRQAAGRGLQLLFYSVGIGQISSEVPQNLSASRPQDRQFILSSKKLLLSDSGFYLCAWSVLDGGTEAFFGQGTRLTVV.